Given below is one T cell receptor (beta chain) in context. The antigen this receptor binds is unknown. Base-call qualities are not available, and no considerably larger clone is one nucleotide away. The CDR3 goes from the cysteine to the phenylalanine over 13 residues. Kept here is only the CDR3 DNA, which spans 39 bases and is read in frame from base 1. CDR1 MDHEN and CDR2 SYDVKM were looked up in the germline V gene. At the junction V is shortened by 3 bases and J by 4 bases, with 9 bases in between. Read against the paper, the sample's time point label means: about 28 days (+/-7) after the second vaccine dose. AZD1222 recipients given second doses at about 4 weeks or at about 12 weeks were pooled, since spike-specific TCR depth and breadth were not found to differ between the two schedules. Vaccinee samples were obtained from the UK trials COV001 and COV002, which included a single-blind randomized controlled phase 2/3 trial of AZD1222 (ChAdOx1 nCoV-19) in healthy adults. Trial participant PBMC samples were collected at day 0 and day 28 after the second dose for TCRbeta chain sequencing.

The CDR3 regions of human TCRbeta chains were analyzed by immunosequencing. The paper's data handling went like this. Repertoire TCRs were matched against a reference library of SARS-CoV-2-specific TCRs generated with the MIRA antigen-specificity platform. Breadth meant the fraction of unique TCRs that were SARS-CoV-2-associated, whereas depth meant the fraction of total T cells that were SARS-CoV-2-associated. Using the MIRA data, each spike-specific TCR was mapped to the spike region that the TCR reacts to and placed in a CD4 or CD8 class. Log10-transformed breadth and depth values were compared by one-way ANOVA with Sidak's multiple comparisons tests. The source is immuneACCESS, and TCRdb retained only in-frame sequences with V and J called. Part of the clones is not carried over; for the studies checked, unresolved V genes explain less than half of this, and the remainder is unexplained. That table gives V, J and clone size, and the DNA gave D and trimming. For this sample the table gives 150,000 to 200,000 clones, of which approximately 94% were detected only once. 5.1% of the sample comes from the top ten.

These data originate in a study of T cell responses to AZD1222 COVID-19 vaccine (dated by TCRdb to the early 2020s). Looking at the study overall: A total of about 250 trial participants underwent TCR sequencing, of whom 207 had received two doses of AZD1222 and some 25 had received two doses of the MenACWY control vaccine. Trial participants were enrolled into age subgroups of 18-55, 56-69 and 70-plus years, which contained roughly 150, 30 and 60 TCR-sequenced participants, respectively.

General conclusions and limits of the study: The 56-69-year group was small, and its depth increase did not reach significance, likely because of low power. Conclusions about previously exposed vaccinees are limited because only six or seven AZD1222 recipients were SARS-CoV-2 seropositive at baseline. Participants were mostly white British and included more females than males, and it was suggested by the authors that clonal diversity may have been underestimated. A significant rise in spike-specific TCR breadth and depth was observed after two AZD1222 doses relative to day 0 and relative to MenACWY recipients. The whole spike protein was spanned by vaccine-associated CD4 TCRs, and dominant responses were seen in regions 160-218 and 743-854. Epitopes outside the regions mutated in the B.1.351 and B.1.1.7 variants were reportedly recognized by nearly half of the unique spike-specific TCRs. Because no samples from the day 14 peak response were available, repertoires could be characterized only after the peak T cell response.

The chain is encoded by TRBV28 joined to TRBJ1-2, with the D gene not clear enough to name. The sequence was obtained from an adult who received the AZD1222 COVID-19 vaccine. Sample: peripheral blood, taken 28 days after the second AZD1222 dose. In nucleotides, the sequence is TGTGCCAGCAGTTTTCTACAGTCCTATGGCTACACCTTC. Its product reads: CASSFLQSYGYTF.